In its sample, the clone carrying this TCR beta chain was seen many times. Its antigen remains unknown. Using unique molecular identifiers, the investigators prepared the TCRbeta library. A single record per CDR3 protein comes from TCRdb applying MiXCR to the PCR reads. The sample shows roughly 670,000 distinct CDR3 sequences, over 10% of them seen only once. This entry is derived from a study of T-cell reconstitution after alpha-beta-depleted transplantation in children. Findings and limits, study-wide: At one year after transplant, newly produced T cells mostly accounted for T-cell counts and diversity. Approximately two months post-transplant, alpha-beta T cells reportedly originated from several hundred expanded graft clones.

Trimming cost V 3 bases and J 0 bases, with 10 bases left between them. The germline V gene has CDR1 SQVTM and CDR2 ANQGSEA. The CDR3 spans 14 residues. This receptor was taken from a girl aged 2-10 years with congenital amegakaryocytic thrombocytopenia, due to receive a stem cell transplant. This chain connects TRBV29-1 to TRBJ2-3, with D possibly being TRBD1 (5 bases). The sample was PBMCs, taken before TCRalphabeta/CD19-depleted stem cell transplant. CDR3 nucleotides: TGCAGCGTTGACAGGGTCAGGAGCACAGATACGCAGTATTTT. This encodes CSVDRVRSTDTQYF.